Listed below are T cell receptor beta chains from one sample, sequenced in a study of OX40 agonist ivuxolimab in advanced cancers. Libraries were prepared by immunoSEQ multiplex PCR; TCRdb keeps only in-frame clonotypes and omits some of them. The table lists tens of thousands of clones, approximately 92% of them singletons. The material was CD4+ or CD8+ T cells sorted from blood, obtained in a trial of the OX40 agonist ivuxolimab. The source of these receptors is an adult with an advanced solid tumor such as melanoma, head and neck, liver or kidney cancer. CDR3s include the opening cysteine and the closing phenylalanine or tryptophan. A D gene is named only where the DNA matches it firmly. Rows may omit the clone size; those that give it use once, few, many or a size class.

D | J | size | V | DNA | CDR3
TRBD2 | TRBJ2-1 | . | TRBV28 | TGTGCCAGCAGGGCCGGGACTACCGGCAATGAGCAGTTCTTC | CASRAGTTGNEQFF
TRBD1 | TRBJ2-7 | . | TRBV7-8 | TGTGCCAGCAGCCAGGGACAGGACTACGAGCAGTACTTC | CASSQGQDYEQYF
TRBD1 | TRBJ2-3 | . | TRBV5-8 | TGTGCCAGCAGCTTGCCAGGGGGCAATCTAGATACGCAGTATTTT | CASSLPGGNLDTQYF
. | TRBJ2-7 | . | TRBV27 | TGTGCCAGCAGTCCCCGGGACCGAGACTACGAGCAGTACTTC | CASSPRDRDYEQYF
TRBD1 | TRBJ2-1 | . | TRBV28 | TGTGCCAGCAGTGTACCCGGGACAGGGGGCAGGGATGAGCAGTTCTTC | CASSVPGTGGRDEQFF
. | TRBJ1-1 | . | TRBV7-7 | TGTGCCAGCAGCCCCTTGGTAGATGCTGAAGCTTTCTTT | CASSPLVDAEAFF
. | TRBJ1-1 | . | TRBV29-1 | TGCAGCGTCAACAGTGCGAAGGGAAACACTGAAGCTTTCTTT | CSVNSAKGNTEAFF
. | TRBJ2-7 | . | TRBV10-1 | TGCGCCAGCAGTCCACAGGCCTCCTACGAGCAGTACTTC | CASSPQASYEQYF
. | TRBJ2-7 | . | TRBV14 | TGTGCCAGCAGCCAAGACCGCTTATACGAGCAGTACTTC | CASSQDRLYEQYF
. | TRBJ1-1 | . | TRBV27 | TGTGCCAGCAGTTTATCGATCGAATACACTGAAGCTTTCTTT | CASSLSIEYTEAFF
. | TRBJ2-7 | once | TRBV9 | TGTGCCAGCAGCGTAGATAGAGGGGACGAGCAGTACTTC | CASSVDRGDEQYF
. | TRBJ2-7 | . | TRBV5-1 | TGCGCCAGCAGCTTGGGGGGATACGAGCAGTACTTC | CASSLGGYEQYF
TRBD1 | TRBJ2-7 | . | TRBV5-4 | TGTGCCTCTGGGACAGGGGGCTACGAGCAGTACTTC | CASGTGGYEQYF
TRBD1 | TRBJ2-2 | . | TRBV6-5 | TGTGCCAGCAGTTACCAGACAGGGAGCCCCGGGGAGCTGTTTTTT | CASSYQTGSPGELFF
. | TRBJ2-3 | . | TRBV9 | TGTGCCAGCAGCGTAGGCAGGGTCGCAGATACGCAGTATTTT | CASSVGRVADTQYF
. | TRBJ2-4 | . | TRBV19 | TGTGCCAGTAGTATAGAAGGGAAGAGGGCCAAAAACATTCAGTACTTC | CASSIEGKRAKNIQYF
TRBD1 | TRBJ2-1 | . | TRBV29-1 | TGCAGCGTTGAGCTCGCGGGGCGGGGAGGGACAGGGGCCCTCAATGAGCAGTTCTTC | CSVELAGRGGTGALNEQFF
TRBD1 | TRBJ2-7 | once | TRBV6-5 | TGTGCCAGCAGCACGGGACAGGACTACGAGCAGTACTTC | CASSTGQDYEQYF
TRBD1 | TRBJ1-1 | . | TRBV6-1 | TGTGCCAGCAGGGGGACAGGCCACTGGGAAGCTTTCTTT | CASRGTGHWEAFF
. | TRBJ1-1 | . | TRBV27 | TGTGCCAGCAAAAGGGGGGCGATAGCTTTCTTT | CASKRGAIAFF
. | TRBJ1-2 | . | TRBV2 | TGTGCCAGCAAGGGACATTTCTTC | CASKGHFF
TRBD2 | TRBJ2-3 | . | TRBV28 | TGTGCCAGCAGTTTTCTGCGGGAGTCGGTGGACACAGATACGCAGTATTTT | CASSFLRESVDTDTQYF
. | TRBJ1-2 | . | TRBV27 | TGTGCCAGCTCACCAGCAGGGTTAGTCGATGGCTACACCTTC | CASSPAGLVDGYTF
TRBD1 | TRBJ2-1 | . | TRBV19 | TGTGCCAGTAGTATTGGACAGGCCGAGCAAAATGAGCAGTTCTTC | CASSIGQAEQNEQFF
. | TRBJ1-5 | few | TRBV27 | TGTGCCAGCTGCTCAGGATCCCATCAGCCCCAGCATTTT | CASCSGSHQPQHF
. | TRBJ2-7 | once | TRBV28 | TGTGCCAGCAGTTTAGCGAATTCCTACGAGCAGTACTTC | CASSLANSYEQYF
TRBD2 | TRBJ2-7 | . | TRBV28 | TGTGCCAGCAGTTTAGCCGGACTAGCGTCCTCCTACGAGCAGTACTTC | CASSLAGLASSYEQYF
. | TRBJ2-1 | . | TRBV5-1 | TGCGCCAGCAGCTTGTTTTCGGGCAGCGGCGAGCAGTTCTTC | CASSLFSGSGEQFF
. | TRBJ2-3 | once | TRBV10-3 | TGTGCCATCAGCGCCGGGACCTCCCTCACAGATACGCAGTATTTT | CAISAGTSLTDTQYF
. | TRBJ2-7 | . | TRBV5-1 | TGCGCCAGCAGCTTGTGGGGGACGGGCCTGAACGAGCAGTACTTC | CASSLWGTGLNEQYF
. | TRBJ2-2 | . | TRBV12-2 | TGTGCAAGTCGCTTAGCGCTCAGGTCGACTAGCGGGTCGGCCGACACCGGGGAGCTGTTTTTT | CASRLALRSTSGSADTGELFF
. | TRBJ1-1 | . | TRBV7-9 | TGTGCCAGTAAAAACGGGCAGGACCCCGGGACTGAAGCTTTCTTT | CASKNGQDPGTEAFF
TRBD1 | TRBJ1-1 | . | TRBV5-6 | TGTGCCAGCAGCTTCCAGGGGGCGCCGATCACTGAAGCTTTCTTT | CASSFQGAPITEAFF
. | TRBJ2-7 | . | TRBV27 | TGTGCCAGCAGTTCTGCGGGACTGAGCTCCTACGAGCAGTACTTC | CASSSAGLSSYEQYF
TRBD2 | TRBJ2-1 | . | TRBV29-1 | TGCAGCGTTGAAAAGGGGACTAGCGGCTACAATGAGCAGTTCTTC | CSVEKGTSGYNEQFF
TRBD1 | TRBJ2-7 | . | TRBV4-1 | TGCGCCAGCAGCCCCCGGGGAACAGGGGCCTACGAGCAGTACTTC | CASSPRGTGAYEQYF
. | TRBJ2-2 | . | TRBV6-5 | TGTGCCAGCAGTTACGGGCGGAACACCGGGGAGCTGTTTTTT | CASSYGRNTGELFF
. | TRBJ2-3 | . | TRBV11-2 | TGTGCCAGCAGCTTAGTTTGGAGGGACGGGACAGATACGCAGTATTTT | CASSLVWRDGTDTQYF
. | TRBJ2-1 | . | TRBV7-8 | TGTGCCAGCAAGCAGGGGTCCTACAATGAGCAGTTCTTC | CASKQGSYNEQFF
. | TRBJ2-7 | . | TRBV27 | TGTGCCAGCAGTTTTCGGCTATTTTACGAGCAGTACTTC | CASSFRLFYEQYF
TRBD1 | TRBJ2-1 | few | TRBV27 | TGTGCCAGCAGTGCCGGGGACAGCTACAATGAGCAGTTCTTC | CASSAGDSYNEQFF
TRBD1 | TRBJ1-4 | . | TRBV5-1 | TGCGCCAGCAGCTGGACAGGGGCTAATGAAAAACTGTTTTTT | CASSWTGANEKLFF
TRBD1 | TRBJ1-1 | . | TRBV19 | TGTGCCAGTGGGGACAGGGGGCTCGCCTTTGAAGCTTTCTTT | CASGDRGLAFEAFF
. | TRBJ2-1 | . | TRBV27 | TGTGCCAGCAGTTGGTATGGTGAGCAGTTCTTC | CASSWYGEQFF
TRBD2 | TRBJ2-1 | . | TRBV29-1 | TGCAGCGTCTCTACTAGCGGGGCCTACAATGAGCAGTTCTTC | CSVSTSGAYNEQFF
. | TRBJ2-7 | once | TRBV7-6 | TGTGCCAGCAGCTTATGGACCGGGGACGAGCAGTACTTC | CASSLWTGDEQYF
TRBD1 | TRBJ1-5 | . | TRBV27 | TGTGCCAGCAGTTCCAGGACAGGCCGCAATCAGCCCCAGCATTTT | CASSSRTGRNQPQHF
TRBD1 | TRBJ2-3 | . | TRBV28 | TGTGCCAGCAGTTTCCGCCGTTGGACAGGGACTGGCACAGATACGCAGTATTTT | CASSFRRWTGTGTDTQYF
TRBD2 | TRBJ2-2 | . | TRBV6-6 | TGTGCCAGCAGTCTAGCGGGACGTGGTACCGGGGAGCTGTTTTTT | CASSLAGRGTGELFF
. | TRBJ2-7 | . | TRBV7-9 | TGTGCCAGCAGCCCTAACGCTTACGAGCAGTACTTC | CASSPNAYEQYF
. | TRBJ1-1 | . | TRBV2 | TGTGCCAGCAGTGCAACCTTAGGGTCTGGGGCTTTCTTT | CASSATLGSGAFF
. | TRBJ2-4 | . | TRBV5-4 | TGTGCCAGCAGCTTAAGTTTCGGGGGCGCAAACATTCAGTACTTC | CASSLSFGGANIQYF
. | TRBJ1-5 | . | TRBV4-2 | TGTGCCAGCAGCCAAGTTTATGGAAAGCCCCAGCATTTT | CASSQVYGKPQHF
. | TRBJ2-3 | . | TRBV5-6 | TGTGCCAGCAGCCCCTGGACCCGGGGCCACACAGATACGCAGTATTTT | CASSPWTRGHTDTQYF
. | TRBJ1-1 | . | TRBV9 | TGTGCCAGCAGCGCTTGGCAGGGCGCTGAAGCTTTCTTT | CASSAWQGAEAFF